A selection of T cell receptor beta chains follows, all from one sample in a study of breast tumors, draining lymph nodes, adjacent tissues. MiXCR was run by TCRdb on the multiplex PCR reads, yielding one entry per CDR3 protein. The repertoire holds about 140,000 distinct CDR3 sequences, with approximately 20% as singletons. Material for sequencing was axillary lymph node tissue. Receptors originate from a female donor with breast cancer. Some clones in this sample may be carry-over from other donors' samples. Both conserved end residues are part of each CDR3. Fields, in order: clone size, V gene, J gene, D gene, CDR3 protein, CDR3 DNA. The D gene is left open where the match is weak. Not all rows give a size; the values are once, few, many and, for expanded clones, a class.

few,TRBV12-3/TRBV12-4,TRBJ2-5,-,CASQDNREETQYF,TGTGCCAGTCAGGACAACAGGGAAGAGACCCAGTACTTC
many,TRBV7-8,TRBJ2-1,-,CASSFLNEQFF,TGTGCCAGCAGCTTCCTCAATGAGCAGTTCTTC
-,TRBV9,TRBJ1-2,-,CASSAGGANYGYTF,TGTGCCAGCAGCGCTGGGGGGGCTAACTATGGCTACACCTTC
-,TRBV5-4,TRBJ2-2,-,CASSGGGSTGELFF,TGTGCCAGCAGCGGCGGAGGGAGTACCGGGGAGCTGTTTTTT
many,TRBV7-9,TRBJ1-3,TRBD1,CASSPTGQVSGNTIYF,TGTGCCAGCAGCCCGACCGGACAGGTCTCTGGAAACACCATATATTTT
many,TRBV19,TRBJ2-1,TRBD2,CASSNSGADEQFF,TGTGCCAGTAGTAATAGCGGGGCAGATGAGCAGTTCTTC
many,TRBV3-1,TRBJ2-1,-,CASSQKGEQFF,TGTGCCAGCAGCCAAAAGGGTGAGCAGTTCTTC
many,TRBV4-1,TRBJ2-5,TRBD1,CASSQAGGIETQYF,TGCGCCAGCAGCCAAGCAGGGGGTATAGAGACCCAGTACTTC
few,TRBV28,TRBJ2-5,TRBD2,CASRPHISGRETQYF,TGTGCCAGCAGACCCCATATTAGCGGGAGAGAGACCCAGTACTTC
many,TRBV7-8,TRBJ2-1,-,CASSLLRTSDEQFF,TGTGCCAGCAGCTTACTAAGGACGAGCGATGAGCAGTTCTTC
few,TRBV11-2,TRBJ1-2,-,CASSLDLGGGYTF,TGTGCCAGCAGCTTAGATCTAGGTGGAGGCTACACCTTC
few,TRBV19,TRBJ2-7,-,CASSIQSSPSYEQYF,TGTGCCAGTAGTATACAAAGTTCCCCCTCCTACGAGCAGTACTTC
-,TRBV28,TRBJ2-2,TRBD2,CASSPGSLAGVLGTGELFF,TGTGCCAGCAGTCCAGGTTCTTTAGCGGGAGTTCTGGGCACCGGGGAGCTGTTTTTT
many,TRBV5-1,TRBJ2-1,-,CASSFGPREQFF,TGCGCCAGCAGCTTTGGGCCGAGGGAGCAGTTCTTC
few,TRBV5-6,TRBJ1-3,TRBD1,CASSPDRGLSSGNTIYF,TGTGCCAGCAGCCCGGACAGGGGGTTGAGCTCTGGAAACACCATATATTTT